A selection of T cell receptor beta chains follows, all from one sample in a study of post-analysis software for immune sequencing data. TCRdb reanalysed the PCR reads using MiXCR and keeps one entry per CDR3 protein. The table has roughly 800,000 distinct CDR3 sequences, approximately 30% seen once; the top ten hold roughly 0.57%. The sequencing input was blood. Receptor source: a girl aged 10-17 years with multiple sclerosis. CDR3s include the opening cysteine and the closing phenylalanine or tryptophan. The D gene is left open where the match is weak. Part of the rows lack a size; the others show once, few, many or a class for expanded clones.

V gene	CDR3 length	J gene	D gene	clone size	CDR3 DNA	CDR3 protein
TRBV12-3/TRBV12-4	15	TRBJ2-7	-	-	TGTGCCAGCAGTCCCGCAGGCTCGCGGAACTACGAGCAGTACTTC	CASSPAGSRNYEQYF
TRBV7-2	14	TRBJ2-3	-	few	TGTGCCAGCAGCTTAGTCGTTGTGGAGTCGCCGCAGTATTTT	CASSLVVVESPQYF
TRBV7-8	16	TRBJ2-1	-	few	TGTGCCAGCAGCTTAAAAAGGGTCGATTCCTACAATGAGCAGGTCTTC	CASSLKRVDSYNEQVF
TRBV28	15	TRBJ2-5	-	-	TGTGCCAGCAGTTTACGGGGACCCCGGGCGGAGACCCAGTACTTC	CASSLRGPRAETQYF
TRBV24-1	15	TRBJ2-3	TRBD1	-	TGTGCCACCAGTGATCCACGACAGGGGTCAGATGCGCAGTATTTT	CATSDPRQGSDAQYF
TRBV20-1	15	TRBJ2-5	-	many	TGCAGTGCTAACCCCGGTTATGGGGGAGGCGAGACCCAGTACTTC	CSANPGYGGGETQYF
TRBV6-5	11	TRBJ2-7	-	-	TGTGCCAGCGGGCAGTCGTACGAGCAGTACTTC	CASGQSYEQYF
TRBV6-5	14	TRBJ2-2	-	-	TGTGCCAGCAGTCCGCAAAGGGGCCCCGGGGAGCTGTTTTTT	CASSPQRGPGELFF
TRBV20-1	12	TRBJ2-1	-	-	TGCAGTGCTGGAGAGAGCTACAATGAGCAGTTCTTC	CSAGESYNEQFF
TRBV6-1	11	TRBJ2-7	-	many	TGTGCCAGCCTCGAGGCCTACGAGCAGTACTTC	CASLEAYEQYF
TRBV7-2	12	TRBJ2-1	TRBD2	few	TGTGCCAGCAGCTTCACTAGCGCTGAGCAGTTCTTC	CASSFTSAEQFF
TRBV2	11	TRBJ2-5	-	few	TGTGCCAGCAGTGGACAAGGGGCCCAGTACTTC	CASSGQGAQYF
TRBV7-2	14	TRBJ2-3	-	-	TGTGCCAGCAGCTCCGGGCGGACCACAGATACGCAGTATTTT	CASSSGRTTDTQYF
TRBV7-2	16	TRBJ2-5	-	few	TGTGCCACTGGGCGGAGGCTAGGGGTAGCCGAAGAGACCCAGTACTTC	CATGRRLGVAEETQYF
TRBV20-1	16	TRBJ1-1	-	once	TGCAGTGCTAGAGATTGGGGTTTAGGGGTTGACACTGAAGCTTTCTTT	CSARDWGLGVDTEAFF
TRBV29-1	14	TRBJ2-1	TRBD1	-	TGCAGCGTAGCCCCGGGACAGGGTCTCAATGAGCAGTTCTTC	CSVAPGQGLNEQFF
TRBV12-3/TRBV12-4	13	TRBJ1-2	-	-	TGTGTCAGCAGACCGCCGGGACTCCGGGGCTACACCTTC	CVSRPPGLRGYTF
TRBV3-1	14	TRBJ2-3	-	-	TGTGCCAGCAGCCCGACTCCAGGAACAGATACGCAGTATTTT	CASSPTPGTDTQYF
TRBV12-3/TRBV12-4	15	TRBJ2-5	-	-	TGTGCCAGCAGTTTAAAGGGTAGTCGTTGGAAGACCCAGTACTTC	CASSLKGSRWKTQYF
TRBV12-3/TRBV12-4	16	TRBJ2-3	TRBD2	-	TGTGCCAGCAGTACACCGGGACTAGCCGGGGCAGATACGCAGTATTTT	CASSTPGLAGADTQYF
TRBV24-1	11	TRBJ2-5	-	few	TGTGCCACCAGGTTCCAAGAGACCCAGTACTTC	CATRFQETQYF
TRBV29-1	14	TRBJ2-1	-	-	TGCAGCGTTGATGAGTCTTACTCCTACAATGAGCAGTTCTTC	CSVDESYSYNEQFF
TRBV12-3/TRBV12-4	15	TRBJ1-5	-	-	TGTGCCAGCAGTTTGGTCGGGGGTCTAAGGCAGCCCCAGCATTTT	CASSLVGGLRQPQHF
TRBV5-1	17	TRBJ2-3	-	few	TGCGCCAGCAGCTTGGGGGTCGCGGAGCAGCGCACAGATACGCAGTATTTT	CASSLGVAEQRTDTQYF
TRBV5-5	13	TRBJ2-5	-	-	TGTGCCAGCAGCTTGCCCGTAGAAGAGACCCAGTACTTC	CASSLPVEETQYF
TRBV14	15	TRBJ2-1	-	few	TGTGCCAGCAGCCAAGCAGGGTTGAGGTCTACACAGCAGTTCTTC	CASSQAGLRSTQQFF
TRBV29-1	12	TRBJ2-1	-	many	TGCAGCGTTGAAGATCTAGTCGATGAGCAGTTCTTC	CSVEDLVDEQFF
TRBV20-1	14	TRBJ1-5	TRBD1	-	TGCAGTCAGACGACAGGGGCTAGCAATCAGCCCCAGCATTTT	CSQTTGASNQPQHF
TRBV2	19	TRBJ1-4	TRBD1	-	TGTGCCAGCAGAAATTACGGCGGACAGGGGTTGTCCGCTAATGAAAAACTGTTTTTT	CASRNYGGQGLSANEKLFF